The 26 T cell receptor beta chains below come from one sample, sequenced in a study of T cell repertoires in cytomegalovirus infection. Their antigens are not known. TCRdb analysed the reads with MiXCR anew, one entry per CDR3 protein. The sample holds roughly 800,000 distinct CDR3 sequences, 25% to 30% seen once. The sequencing used cultured CD8+ T cells from PBMCs, collected from culture after CMV antigen stimulation. The receptors stem from a human donor in good health (CMV status not recorded). Some clones in this sample may be carry-over from other donors' samples.

This chain connects TRBV10-3 to TRBJ1-2, with 7 bases identical to TRBD1. Germline V gene sequence: CDR1 ENHRY, CDR2 SYGVKD. The CDR3 covers 15 residues. With V trimmed by 2 bases and J by 3 bases, 6 bases remained unmatched. The CDR3 bases are TGTGCCATCAGTGAGATGACAGGGCAGGACTATGGCTACACCTTC. The encoded protein is CAISEMTGQDYGYTF.

The chain employs TRBV12-5 and TRBJ1-1; the D is unclear. CDR1 LGHNT and CDR2 FRNRAP come from the germline V gene. This CDR3 spans 18 amino acids. V was clipped by 2 bases and J by 1 base, with 20 bases between them. CDR3 region: CASGLLIAGFRRNTEAFF. The CDR3, as DNA: TGTGCTAGTGGTTTGTTAATCGCGGGGTTCCGGCGGAACACTGAAGCTTTCTTT. Looking up the rest from reference TRBV12-5 and TRBJ1-1 gives the full variable domain: DARVTQTPRHKVTEMGQEVTMRCQPILGHNTVFWYRQTMMQGLELLAYFRNRAPLDDSGMPKDRFSAEMPDATLATLKIQPSEPRDSAVYFCASGLLIAGFRRNTEAFFGQGTRLTVV.

The genes are TRBV19 and TRBJ2-3; D is perhaps TRBD2 (5 bases). The CDR3 covers 13 residues. Trimming pared 7 bases from V and 8 bases from J, leaving 16 bases between. Germline values: CDR1 LNHDA, CDR2 SQIVND (reference sequence). CDR3 DNA: TGTGCCAGTAAACCGCAGGACTCCGCTACGCAGTATTTT. This sequence encodes CASKPQDSATQYF.

V usage is TRBV6-1 and J usage is TRBJ2-1, with 7 bases matching TRBD2. CDR3 size: 15 residues. J was trimmed by 7 bases and V by 8 bases; bases with no gene match: 14. CDR1 is MNHNS, CDR2 SASEGT, per germline. In nucleotides, the CDR3 is TGTGCCAGCGGCTGGGGAGCGGGGCTGAGAAATGAGCAGTTCTTC. It translates to CASGWGAGLRNEQFF.

The genes are TRBV10-2 and TRBJ2-3; D might be TRBD2 (6 bases). This CDR3 is 15 amino acids long. The V end was cut by 7 bases, the J end by 3 bases, with 17 bases between. From germline, CDR1 is WSHSY and CDR2 SAAADI. CDR3 in DNA: TGCGCCAGCACCCAGGGACGGGGGAGAACAGATACGCAGTATTTT. This encodes CASTQGRGRTDTQYF.

V is TRBV4-1 and J is TRBJ2-5; D unresolved. Germline lookup yields CDR1 MGHRA and CDR2 YSYEKL. The V end lost 1 base, the J end lost 1 base, and 10 bases lay between the germline ends. The CDR3 runs 15 residues. The CDR3 region is CASSQVDGPQETQYF. CDR3 nucleotides: TGCGCCAGCAGCCAAGTGGATGGTCCCCAAGAGACCCAGTACTTC.

This clonotype was seen repeatedly, ten times or more. The chain employs TRBV7-2 and TRBJ2-5, with 7 nucleotides matching TRBD1. CDR1 is SGHTA and CDR2 is FQGNSA in the germline V gene. The CDR3 has 18 residues. The J segment lost 2 bases and the V segment lost 5 bases, leaving 17 bases of the junction unmatched. CDR3 nucleotide sequence: TGTGCCAGCAGCATCCCTGGGAGAGGGGGCGACCCACAAGAGACCCAGTACTTC. As protein: CASSIPGRGGDPQETQYF.

This clonotype was seen repeatedly, ten times or more. The chain joins TRBV12-3 or TRBV12-4 to TRBJ1-1; D is ambiguous. Trimming removed 5 bases at V and 2 bases at J, with 9 bases between. The length of the CDR3 is 13 residues. The CDR3 DNA reads TGTGCCAGCAGTCAAAGATCCAACACTGAAGCTTTCTTT. It specifies CASSQRSNTEAFF.

This sequence joins TRBV4-2 and TRBJ1-2, with 10 bases lining up with TRBD1. The junction had 3 bases not matched to a gene; V was cut back by 2 bases and J by 3 bases. This CDR3 comprises 15 residues. Germline loops: CDR1 LGHNA, CDR2 YNFKEQ. DNA of the CDR3: TGTGCCAGCAGCCAATTGACAGGGGGCGACTATGGCTACACCTTC. It codes for CASSQLTGGDYGYTF.

This clonotype was picked up many times. The chain employs TRBV7-6 and TRBJ2-1, with 7 bases that match TRBD1. Germline V gene lookup returns CDR1 SGHVS and CDR2 FNYEAQ. This CDR3 has 17 amino acids. V was clipped by 2 bases and J by 8 bases; unmatched bases: 15. The chain's CDR3 is CASSLPEGDSKGHEQFF. The CDR3 nucleotides are TGTGCCAGCAGCTTACCCGAAGGGGACAGTAAGGGCCATGAGCAGTTCTTC.

This clonotype turned up a few times. The chain employs TRBV6-5 and TRBJ1-2; no clear D. CDR3 length equals 15 residues. V was clipped by 2 bases and J by 5 bases, with 15 bases between them. Germline V CDR1 and CDR2: MNHEY, SVGAGI. The CDR3 reads CASSYEASRRYGYTF. CDR3 nucleotides: TGTGCCAGCAGTTACGAGGCATCACGGAGGTATGGCTACACCTTC.

The sample holds a few counts of this clonotype. V and J are TRBV6-1 and TRBJ2-3, with D possibly matching TRBD1 (6 bases). The CDR3 is made up of 16 amino acids. V was cut by 0 bases and J by 2 bases, with 12 bases left in between. Germline lookup yields CDR1 MNHNS and CDR2 SASEGT. The CDR3: CASSEAAQGLTDTQYF. As DNA, the CDR3 is TGTGCCAGCAGTGAAGCGGCACAGGGCCTCACAGATACGCAGTATTTT.

The chain recombines TRBV19 with TRBJ1-5, with 7 bases fitting TRBD1. The CDR3 sequence is 14 residues long. J was trimmed by 2 bases and V by 7 bases; bases with no gene match: 5. Germline loops: CDR1 LNHDA, CDR2 SQIVND (reference sequence). The CDR3 DNA reads as TGTGCCAGTATTTACAGGGGAGGCAATCAGCCCCAGCATTTT. Amino acid sequence: CASIYRGGNQPQHF.

The chain joins TRBV4-1 to TRBJ1-1; the D is unclear. Germline CDR1 and CDR2: MGHRA and YSYEKL. The CDR3 spans 16 residues. V lost 1 base to trimming and J lost 2 bases, with 14 bases between them. DNA for the CDR3: TGCGCCAGCAGCCAAGCTGCCCGACGGGAAAACACTGAAGCTTTCTTT. Translating it yields CASSQAARRENTEAFF.

This clonotype has just a few counts. This chain links TRBV29-1 with TRBJ1-3; no reliable D call. The CDR3 spans 12 residues. Per the germline V gene, CDR1 is SQVTM and CDR2 is ANQGSEA. V lost 2 bases to trimming and J lost 1 base, with 3 bases between them. The chain's CDR3 is CSVENSGNTIYF. As DNA, the CDR3 is TGCAGCGTTGAAAATTCTGGAAACACCATATATTTT.

This clonotype was seen ten or more times. This chain connects TRBV7-8 to TRBJ2-7; 14 bases are shared with TRBD2. V lost 4 bases to trimming and J lost 2 bases; unmatched junction nucleotides: 7. The CDR3 totals 17 residues. The germline V gene has CDR1 SGHVS and CDR2 FQNEAQ. As DNA, the CDR3 is TGTGCCAGCAGCTACGGGACTAGCGGGGGATCGACCTACGAGCAGTACTTC. This translates into CASSYGTSGGSTYEQYF.

The CDR3: CSPQGVNTGELFF. The CDR3 DNA sequence: TGCAGCCCCCAGGGGGTTAACACCGGGGAGCTGTTTTTT. The chain is built from TRBV20-1 and TRBJ2-2, with 7 bases identical to TRBD1. CDR1 is DFQATT, CDR2 SNEGSKA, per germline (reference sequence). This CDR3 has 13 amino acids.

The rearrangement uses TRBV27 and TRBJ2-3; no firm D call. This CDR3 comprises 15 residues. From germline, CDR1 is MNHEY and CDR2 SMNVEV (reference sequence). Trimming cost V 7 bases and J 1 base, with 15 bases left between them. The CDR3 coding sequence is TGTGCCAGCACCCCAGCTGGGCGCGGCACAGATACGCAGTATTTT. This gives the protein CASTPAGRGTDTQYF.

This clonotype has just a few counts. V and J are TRBV6-6 and TRBJ2-6; D unclear. The CDR3 runs 15 residues. V was trimmed by 8 bases and J by 4 bases, leaving 15 bases between them. Per germline, CDR1 MNHNY and CDR2 SVGAGI (reference sequence). The CDR3 DNA is TGTGCCAGCGGGAAAGGGTCCGGAGGGGCCAACGTCCTGACTTTC. It is translated as CASGKGSGGANVLTF.

This clonotype came up a few times. The chain links TRBV19 to TRBJ2-5, with D unclear. The CDR3 is 13 residues long. V lost 4 bases, J lost 2 bases, and 8 bases lay in between. Germline CDR1 and CDR2: LNHDA and SQIVND (reference sequence). As DNA, the CDR3 is TGTGCCAGTAGTAGGGCACAGCAAGAGACCCAGTACTTC. It is translated as CASSRAQQETQYF.

This clonotype appeared many times. The rearrangement links TRBV3-1 to TRBJ1-6, with 9 nucleotides matching TRBD1. CDR3 size: 18 residues. CDR1 and CDR2 (germline): LGHDT, YNNKEL (reference sequence). Unmatched junction bases numbered 17, after V lost 8 bases and J lost 6 bases. The CDR3 is CASRDFATGGEVNSPLHF. Written as DNA, the CDR3 is TGTGCCAGCCGGGATTTCGCTACAGGGGGCGAGGTTAATTCACCCCTCCACTTT.

The chain employs TRBV6-2 or TRBV6-3 and TRBJ1-5, with D perhaps TRBD1 (5 bases). V was cut by 7 bases and J by 3 bases, with 16 bases left in between. Germline loops: CDR1 MNHEY, CDR2 SVGEGT. CDR3 length: 15 amino acids. DNA for the CDR3: TGTGCCAGCACCCACTCGGGACGCTTCAATCAGCCCCAGCATTTT. This translates into CASTHSGRFNQPQHF.

This clonotype was observed a few times. The V gene is TRBV2, the J gene TRBJ1-2, with unresolved D. Deletions cut 6 bases from V and 7 bases from J, with 12 bases between. Germline V gives CDR1 SNHLY, CDR2 FYNNEI. The CDR3 has 12 amino acids. CDR3 protein: CASRGTISGYTF. DNA of the CDR3: TGTGCCAGCAGGGGTACAATATCTGGCTACACCTTC. The whole variable domain, remainder taken from reference TRBV2 and TRBJ1-2, is EPEVTQTPSHQVTQMGQEVILRCVPISNHLYFYWYRQILGQKVEFLVSFYNNEISEKSEIFDDQFSVERPDGSNFTLKIRSTKLEDSAMYFCASRGTISGYTFGSGTRLTVV.

This clonotype was observed a few times. This rearrangement joins TRBV4-3 to TRBJ1-2; 8 bases line up with TRBD1. CDR1 is LGHNA and CDR2 is YSLEER in the germline V gene. The CDR3 is 15 residues long. V trimming: 1 base; J trimming: 5 bases; junction bases outside the gene matches: 6. The chain's CDR3 is CASSQGQGAIYGYTF. In DNA, the CDR3 is TGCGCCAGCAGCCAAGGGCAGGGGGCTATTTATGGCTACACCTTC.

The rearrangement joins TRBV2 to TRBJ1-1; the D is unclear. This CDR3 comprises 9 residues. Germline CDR1 and CDR2: SNHLY and FYNNEI. Trimming removed 7 bases from V and 7 bases from J, with 4 bases in between. The CDR3 loop is CASNIEAFF. The CDR3 DNA sequence: TGTGCCAGCAATATTGAAGCTTTCTTT.

There are many counts of this clonotype. The chain uses TRBV7-2 and TRBJ2-1; 7 positions agree with TRBD2. Unmatched junction bases numbered 2, after V lost 2 bases and J lost 4 bases. The CDR3 runs to 14 residues. The germline gives CDR1 SGHTA, CDR2 FQGNSA. CDR3 nucleotides: TGTGCCAGCAGCTTACCTAGCGGTTACAATGAGCAGTTCTTC. It is translated as CASSLPSGYNEQFF.